This is a list of T cell receptor beta chains from one sample in a study of OX40 agonist ivuxolimab in advanced cancers. Profiled with immunoSEQ multiplex PCR; TCRdb holds only in-frame clones, not every one. The sample carries 65,000 to 95,000 clones, 80% to 90% recorded once. The sample consisted of CD4+ or CD8+ T cells sorted from blood, taken in a trial of the OX40 agonist ivuxolimab. All receptors derive from an adult with an advanced solid tumor such as melanoma, head and neck, liver or kidney cancer. CDR3s include the opening cysteine and the closing phenylalanine or tryptophan. Fields, in order: D gene, clone size, V gene, J gene, CDR3 DNA, CDR3 protein. D genes are given only for firm matches. Clone size appears in some rows only: once, few, many, or a class for an expanded clone.

TRBD1	medium-sized	TRBV6-6	TRBJ2-7	TGTGCCAGCAGTCCCCTGGGGACAGCCACTTCTGAGCAGTACTTC	CASSPLGTATSEQYF
.	.	TRBV11-2	TRBJ2-3	TGTGCCAGCAGCGGCAGCGGCGGCACAGATACGCAGTATTTT	CASSGSGGTDTQYF
TRBD1	.	TRBV2	TRBJ2-1	TGTGCCAGCAAACAGGGGGATGAGCAGTTCTTC	CASKQGDEQFF
.	.	TRBV6-5	TRBJ2-7	TGTGCCAGCAGTTCCCTCGGCCATTACGAGCAGTACTTC	CASSSLGHYEQYF
.	.	TRBV7-2	TRBJ2-7	TGTGCCAGCAGCTTAAGTGGCGGCGGGTTGTACTTC	CASSLSGGGLYF
.	.	TRBV6-5	TRBJ1-6	TGTGCCAGCAGTTTCTTCGGACAGACCCATAATTCACCCCTCCACTTT	CASSFFGQTHNSPLHF
TRBD2	.	TRBV7-2	TRBJ2-3	TGTGCCAGCAGCTTAGGTCCTAGCGGAAATACGCAGTATTTT	CASSLGPSGNTQYF
.	.	TRBV5-1	TRBJ2-7	TGCGCCAGCAGCTTGGAAAGATCCTACGAGCAGTACTTC	CASSLERSYEQYF
.	once	TRBV10-3	TRBJ2-7	TGTGCCATCAGTGAACTGACCGAGCAGTACTTC	CAISELTEQYF
.	once	TRBV6-1	TRBJ2-7	TGTGCCAGCAGTGTGAACTACGAGCAGTACTTC	CASSVNYEQYF
.	.	TRBV19	TRBJ2-2	TGTGCCAGTAGCCTCCAGGGGCTGACGGGCGGGGAGCTGTTTTTT	CASSLQGLTGGELFF
TRBD2	.	TRBV27	TRBJ2-2	TGTGCCAGCAGTTTATGGGGGACTAGCGGCTACACCGGGGAGCTGTTTTTT	CASSLWGTSGYTGELFF
TRBD1	.	TRBV28	TRBJ1-5	TGTGCCAGCAATGACAGGGGGTGGTTTGTCAGTCAGCCCCAGCATTTT	CASNDRGWFVSQPQHF
TRBD2	.	TRBV2	TRBJ2-7	TGTGCCAGCAGTCCAAAGTCCCGAGCGGGGGGGCCCCCCGAGCAGTACTTC	CASSPKSRAGGPPEQYF
.	.	TRBV9	TRBJ1-1	TGTGCCAGCAGCCCCTTGAACACTGAAGCTTTCTTT	CASSPLNTEAFF
.	.	TRBV18	TRBJ2-5	TGTGCCAGCTCACTCATGGTCCAAGAGACCCAGTACTTC	CASSLMVQETQYF
.	few	TRBV5-1	TRBJ2-7	TGCGCCAGCAGCCGACGTGGGGGGACCTACGAGCAGTACTTC	CASSRRGGTYEQYF
TRBD2	.	TRBV7-9	TRBJ2-1	TGTGCCAGCAGCTTAGAACTAGCGGAAAACAATGAGCAGTTCTTC	CASSLELAENNEQFF
TRBD1	.	TRBV5-6	TRBJ2-7	TGTGCCAGCACCCCCTTTACAGGGGGCAACGGTTGGCCCCGGTACTTC	CASTPFTGGNGWPRYF
.	once	TRBV4-2	TRBJ1-3	TGTGCCAGCAGCCAAGATCGATGGGGCTCTGGAAACACCATATATTTT	CASSQDRWGSGNTIYF
TRBD1	.	TRBV5-6	TRBJ2-7	TGTGCCAGCAGCAACAGGGGGCCCGGAGAGCAGTACTTC	CASSNRGPGEQYF
TRBD1	.	TRBV27	TRBJ1-1	TGTGCCAGCAGTAGGGGACAGGTCGAGAACACTGAAGCTTTCTTT	CASSRGQVENTEAFF
.	once	TRBV19	TRBJ1-5	TGTGCCAGTAGTATCTCCGGTTACAATCAGCCCCAGCATTTT	CASSISGYNQPQHF
TRBD2	.	TRBV6-4	TRBJ2-3	TGTGCCAGCAGTGCCTCACCCCCCTCTCGACTAGCGGGACGATTAGAGACGCAGTATTTT	CASSASPPSRLAGRLETQYF
.	.	TRBV7-2	TRBJ1-5	TGTGCCAGCAGCTCACGACCGGGCAATCAGCCCCAGCATTTT	CASSSRPGNQPQHF
TRBD1	.	TRBV7-9	TRBJ2-7	TGTGCCAGCACCATAGCGGGACAGGGGACCTACGAGCAGTACTTC	CASTIAGQGTYEQYF
.	.	TRBV5-6	TRBJ2-7	TGTGCCAGCAGTACCGATTGGGTCCAGAACGAGCAGTACTTC	CASSTDWVQNEQYF
TRBD2	.	TRBV10-1	TRBJ2-1	TGCGCCAGGGGGGGGGATGGTTATGAGCAGTTCTTC	CARGGDGYEQFF